This T cell receptor beta chain was obtained from a study of naive and memory T cell subsets. Ten or more counts support this clonotype. Both TRBC1 and TRBC2 were covered by a beta constant-region primer of two equimolar oligonucleotides. From the UMI-ligation and nested PCR reads, TCRdb called clonotypes with MiXCR, one entry per CDR3 protein. Of about 90,000 distinct CDR3 sequences in the sample, about 6.5% were seen once. CDR1 and CDR2 from the germline V gene are SGHTA and FQGNSA. The length of the CDR3 is 15 residues. Trimming took off 0 bases at V and 3 bases at J, with 9 bases between the two ends.

The clonotype comes from a human donor in good health. The chain is built from TRBV7-2 and TRBJ2-1; D is perhaps TRBD2 (5 bases). Sequencing was performed on central memory CD4+ T cells from blood. CDR3 in amino acids: CASSLAVGLYNEQFF. DNA for the CDR3: TGTGCCAGCAGCTTAGCGGTAGGACTCTACAATGAGCAGTTCTTC.